The 7 T cell receptor beta chains listed next were all sequenced from one sample in a study of shared clonotypes between healthy human individuals. Only in-frame clones appear in the TCRdb table, and some are missing; sequencing was by immunoSEQ multiplex PCR. The profile covers about 2.1 million clones, with approximately 92% appearing a single time and under 2% taken by the ten largest. Terminally differentiated effector memory CD45RA+ cells were excluded by CCR7 positive selection of CD45RO-negative cells. Sequencing was done on a sample of naive CD8+ T cells from PBMCs. These receptors came from a man between 18 and 35 years old in good health. Some clones in this sample may be carry-over from other donors' samples.

CDR3 DNA: TGTGCCAGCAGCTTCGGCGGGAGAATGGTTGAGCAGTTCTTC. This translates into CASSFGGRMVEQFF. V gene TRBV7-9 combines with J gene TRBJ2-1, with 7 nucleotides matching TRBD2. This CDR3 is built from 14 residues. The V gene's germline CDR1 is SEHNR and CDR2 FQNEAQ (reference sequence). V lost 3 bases, J lost 9 bases, and 8 bases stayed unmatched.

The rearrangement joins TRBV30 to TRBJ1-2; the match to TRBD1 covers 7 bases. The CDR3 contains 14 residues. The germline gives CDR1 GTSNPN, CDR2 SVGIG (reference sequence). With 3 bases clipped from V and 1 base from J, the junction kept 5 bases outside the gene matches. CDR3 protein: CAWRPGTVNYGYTF. In nucleotides, the CDR3 is TGTGCCTGGAGACCCGGGACAGTTAACTATGGCTACACCTTC.

The V gene is TRBV2, the J gene TRBJ1-2; possibly TRBD1 for D (5 bases). The CDR3 runs 16 residues. In germline, CDR1 is SNHLY, CDR2 FYNNEI. V lost 4 bases to trimming and J lost 0 bases, with 15 bases between them. CDR3 sequence (DNA): TGTGCCAGCAGTGTGAACAGGATGAGTACTAACTATGGCTACACCTTC. This encodes CASSVNRMSTNYGYTF.

The chain is built from TRBV5-1 and TRBJ2-7; tentative D call: TRBD1 (6 bases). The germline V gene has CDR1 SGHRS and CDR2 YFSETQ. The CDR3 covers 12 residues. Trimming pared 4 bases from V and 4 bases from J, leaving 9 bases between. In DNA form, the CDR3 reads TGCGCCAGCAGCACAGACAGGTACGAGCAGTACTTC. Translated, it gives CASSTDRYEQYF. The complete variable domain, with remaining parts taken from reference TRBV5-1 and TRBJ2-7, reads KAGVTQTPRYLIKTRGQQVTLSCSPISGHRSVSWYQQTPGQGLQFLFEYFSETQRNKGNFPGRFSGRQFSNSRSEMNVSTLELGDSALYLCASSTDRYEQYFGPGTRLTVT.

The chain is built from TRBV15 and TRBJ2-5; D may be TRBD1 (5 bases). V was trimmed by 0 bases and J by 5 bases, leaving 10 bases between them. There are 14 residues in the CDR3. Germline V CDR1 and CDR2: LNHNV, YYDKDF (reference sequence). CDR3 DNA sequence: TGTGCCACCAGCAGAGATCAGGGTGAGGAGACCCAGTACTTC. Translating it yields CATSRDQGEETQYF. The full variable domain, completed using reference TRBV15 and TRBJ2-5, is DAMVIQNPRYQVTQFGKPVTLSCSQTLNHNVMYWYQQKSSQAPKLLFHYYDKDFNNEADTPDNFQSRRPNTSFCFLDIRSPGLGDTAMYLCATSRDQGEETQYFGPGTRLLVL.

The rearrangement links TRBV5-8 to TRBJ1-3, with 7 bases aligning to TRBD1. Germline V gene sequence: CDR1 SGHTS, CDR2 YDEGEE. The V segment lost 0 bases and the J segment 0 bases; nucleotides outside the gene matches: 3. The CDR3 loop spans 16 amino acids. This CDR3 reads CASSLVGGASGNTIYF. In DNA form, the CDR3 reads TGTGCCAGCAGCTTGGTAGGGGGCGCCTCTGGAAACACCATATATTTT.

This chain links TRBV7-9 with TRBJ1-2; no clear D. The ends were cut back, 0 bases at V and 12 bases at J, with 11 bases in the middle. The CDR3 is 12 residues long. The germline V gene has CDR1 SEHNR and CDR2 FQNEAQ (reference sequence). CDR3 sequence (DNA): TGTGCCAGCAGCTTAGCAGGAGGTAGTGACACCTTC. This codes for CASSLAGGSDTF. Full variable domain (missing parts from reference TRBV7-9 and TRBJ1-2): DTGVSQNPRHKITKRGQNVTFRCDPISEHNRLYWYRQTLGQGPEFLTYFQNEAQLEKSRLLSDRFSAERPKGSFSTLEIQRTEQGDSAMYLCASSLAGGSDTFGSGTRLTVV.